These T cell receptor beta chains were read from a single sample in a study of blood T cells in healthy people across ages. One entry per CDR3 protein, called by TCRdb with MiXCR from the 5' RACE reads. This sample carries 700,000 or so distinct CDR3 sequences, around 43% of them seen once, and the ten largest clones take around 30%. Sequencing was done on a sample of blood. These receptor sequences come from a man older than 75 in good health. Both conserved end residues are part of each CDR3. D genes are given only for firm matches. Size tells how often a clone was seen (once, few, many) or the class of an expanded clone, and some rows leave it out.

d_call: NA; v_call: TRBV20-1; clone_size: NA; j_call: TRBJ2-5; cdr3_aa: CSARDGRAAAQETQYF; cdr3_nt: TGCAGTGCTAGAGATGGTCGGGCGGCAGCTCAAGAGACCCAGTACTTC
d_call: TRBD2; v_call: TRBV2; clone_size: NA; j_call: TRBJ2-7; cdr3_aa: CASLLAGGFGEQYF; cdr3_nt: TGTGCCAGCCTACTAGCGGGGGGGTTCGGTGAGCAGTACTTC
d_call: TRBD2; v_call: TRBV20-1; clone_size: NA; j_call: TRBJ2-7; cdr3_aa: CSAASLEREGSRYF; cdr3_nt: TGCAGTGCTGCCTCGCTGGAGCGGGAGGGCTCACGGTACTTC
d_call: NA; v_call: TRBV5-6; clone_size: NA; j_call: TRBJ2-7; cdr3_aa: CASSPGRLTCNEQYF; cdr3_nt: TGTGCCAGCAGCCCAGGGAGACTAACCTGCAATGAGCAGTACTTC
d_call: TRBD2; v_call: TRBV4-3; clone_size: few; j_call: TRBJ2-5; cdr3_aa: CASSQDYRASGGQETQYF; cdr3_nt: TGCGCCAGCAGCCAAGATTATAGGGCTAGCGGGGGACAAGAGACCCAGTACTTC
d_call: NA; v_call: TRBV12-3/TRBV12-4; clone_size: NA; j_call: TRBJ2-5; cdr3_aa: CASSLSQGFRETQYF; cdr3_nt: TGTGCCAGCAGTTTATCGCAGGGCTTTCGAGAGACCCAGTACTTC
d_call: TRBD2; v_call: TRBV20-1; clone_size: NA; j_call: TRBJ2-5; cdr3_aa: CSSLASGRAETQYF; cdr3_nt: TGCAGTTCCCTGGCTAGCGGGAGGGCAGAGACCCAGTACTTC
d_call: NA; v_call: TRBV20-1; clone_size: NA; j_call: TRBJ2-3; cdr3_aa: CSAHGGPSQYF; cdr3_nt: TGCAGTGCTCACGGGGGACCGTCGCAGTATTTT
d_call: TRBD2; v_call: TRBV7-2; clone_size: NA; j_call: TRBJ2-5; cdr3_aa: CASSLSRAGGDEQYF; cdr3_nt: TGTGCCAGCAGCTTAAGTAGAGCGGGAGGGGATGAGCAGTACTTC
d_call: TRBD2; v_call: TRBV9; clone_size: NA; j_call: TRBJ2-5; cdr3_aa: CASSLAGLASGRSETQYF; cdr3_nt: TGTGCCAGCAGCCTTGCGGGGCTTGCTAGCGGGAGGTCAGAGACCCAGTACTTC
d_call: TRBD2; v_call: TRBV12-3/TRBV12-4; clone_size: few; j_call: TRBJ2-5; cdr3_aa: CASSFGRGFYNEQYF; cdr3_nt: TGTGCCAGCAGTTTTGGGCGGGGGTTCTACAATGAGCAGTACTTC
d_call: TRBD1; v_call: TRBV7-9; clone_size: NA; j_call: TRBJ1-2; cdr3_aa: CASSFAWTGNGYTF; cdr3_nt: TGCGCCAGCAGCTTTGCTTGGACAGGGAATGGCTACACCTTC
d_call: NA; v_call: TRBV5-4; clone_size: few; j_call: TRBJ2-7; cdr3_aa: CASSLPDSTYEQYF; cdr3_nt: TGTGCCAGCAGCCTACCGGACAGCACCTACGAGCAGTACTTC
d_call: NA; v_call: TRBV28; clone_size: NA; j_call: TRBJ2-4; cdr3_aa: CASSFFDIQYF; cdr3_nt: TGTGCCAGCAGTTTTTTTGACATTCAGTACTTC
d_call: TRBD2; v_call: TRBV20-1; clone_size: NA; j_call: TRBJ2-1; cdr3_aa: CSAPSGGASYNEQFF; cdr3_nt: TGCAGTGCTCCGAGCGGGGGGGCCTCCTACAATGAGCAGTTCTTC
d_call: TRBD2; v_call: TRBV7-2; clone_size: many; j_call: TRBJ2-1; cdr3_aa: CASSLNGLDYNEQFF; cdr3_nt: TGTGCCAGCAGCTTAAACGGACTAGACTACAATGAGCAGTTCTTC
d_call: TRBD2; v_call: TRBV28; clone_size: NA; j_call: TRBJ2-5; cdr3_aa: CASTSPPGLAGAKETQYF; cdr3_nt: TGTGCCAGCACATCCCCACCGGGACTAGCGGGAGCGAAGGAGACCCAGTACTTC
d_call: TRBD1; v_call: TRBV4-2; clone_size: NA; j_call: TRBJ2-2; cdr3_aa: CASSFQGAQAGELFF; cdr3_nt: TGTGCCAGCAGCTTCCAGGGGGCGCAGGCCGGGGAGCTGTTTTTT
d_call: NA; v_call: TRBV12-3/TRBV12-4; clone_size: NA; j_call: TRBJ1-5; cdr3_aa: CASSQGPGDNQPRHF; cdr3_nt: TGTGCCAGCAGTCAAGGGCCAGGGGACAATCAGCCCCGGCATTTT
d_call: NA; v_call: TRBV28; clone_size: NA; j_call: TRBJ2-5; cdr3_aa: CASSPARDETQYF; cdr3_nt: TGTGCCAGCTCACCGGCTAGGGATGAGACCCAGTACTTC
d_call: TRBD1; v_call: TRBV7-2; clone_size: NA; j_call: TRBJ2-7; cdr3_aa: CASSLGTGHIEEQYF; cdr3_nt: TGTGCCAGCAGCTTAGGGACAGGGCATATCGAAGAGCAGTACTTC
d_call: NA; v_call: TRBV5-5; clone_size: few; j_call: TRBJ2-6; cdr3_aa: CASSLEQLSSGANVLTF; cdr3_nt: TGTGCCAGCAGCTTGGAGCAGCTCAGCTCTGGGGCCAACGTCCTGACTTTC
d_call: TRBD1; v_call: TRBV6-6; clone_size: NA; j_call: TRBJ1-1; cdr3_aa: CASSYSPTGSTEAFF; cdr3_nt: TGTGCCAGCAGTTACTCTCCGACAGGGAGCACTGAAGCTTTCTTT